This T cell receptor beta chain is from a study of Ad26.COV2.S vaccination and SARS-CoV-2 variants. In the study overall: Administration of Ad26.COV2.S was intramuscular, either once or twice 56 days apart.

CDR3 length: 14 amino acids. Trimming took off 0 bases at V and 1 base at J, with 5 bases between the two ends. Germline lookup yields CDR1 ENHRY and CDR2 SYGVKD. As for treatment: around 19 received Ad26.COV2.S at low or high dose, single or two shots; several received placebo; per-sample allocation not given. The samples were gathered on day 63 after the first injection of vaccine or placebo. Only in-frame clones appear in the TCRdb table, and some are missing; sequencing was by immunoSEQ multiplex PCR. Of 400,000 to 450,000 clones detected, about nine tenths appear once; the ten largest clones hold 1.5% to 2%.

This chain connects TRBV10-3 to TRBJ2-3; D gene uncertain. This TCR was recovered from a person between 18 and 59 years old who received the Ad26.COV2.S COVID-19 vaccine or a placebo. Sequencing used peripheral blood, obtained in a trial of Ad26.COV2.S vaccine versus placebo. The CDR3 region is CAISESSGTDTQYF. In DNA, the CDR3 is TGTGCCATCAGTGAGTCTTCAGGCACAGATACGCAGTATTTT.